This T cell receptor beta chain was captured by sequencing in a study of CD8 T cells in ankylosing spondylitis. This CDR3 region has 15 residues. Germline-derived CDR1 and CDR2 are MNHEY and SVGAGI. V was pared by 0 bases and J by 0 bases, with 9 bases between. Findings and caveats of the study: What seemed typical of ankylosing spondylitis blood was a TCR beta motif built from eight highly homologous variants. Enrichment of disease-linked clones was reportedly significant in matched ankylosing spondylitis synovial fluid. The disease-linked clones had a CD8+ phenotype and low blood frequencies.

TCRdb re-called the 5' RACE reads with MiXCR, one entry per CDR3 protein. This sample has approximately 400,000 distinct CDR3 sequences, with about 15% found just once. This clonotype was seen only a few times. Antigen specificity is unknown. The rearrangement uses TRBV6-5 and TRBJ2-7; tentatively, D is TRBD1 or TRBD2 (5 bases each). This receptor was identified in a male donor with ankylosing spondylitis. The sample consisted of blood, either unsorted or a sorted T cell fraction (not recorded which). The CDR3 loop is CASSYSGGSSYEQYF. DNA for the CDR3: TGTGCCAGCAGTTACTCTGGGGGAAGCTCCTACGAGCAGTACTTC.